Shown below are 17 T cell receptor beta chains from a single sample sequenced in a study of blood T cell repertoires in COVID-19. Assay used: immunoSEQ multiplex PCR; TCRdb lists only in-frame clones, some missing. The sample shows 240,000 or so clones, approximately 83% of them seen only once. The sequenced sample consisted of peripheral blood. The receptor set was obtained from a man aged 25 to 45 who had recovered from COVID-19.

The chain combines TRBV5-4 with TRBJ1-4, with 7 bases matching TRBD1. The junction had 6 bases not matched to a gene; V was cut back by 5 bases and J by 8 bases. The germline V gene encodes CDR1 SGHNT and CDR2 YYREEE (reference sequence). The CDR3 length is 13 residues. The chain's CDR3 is CASSRDRWEKLFF. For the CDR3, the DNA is TGTGCCAGCAGTCGGGACAGATGGGAAAAACTGTTTTTT.

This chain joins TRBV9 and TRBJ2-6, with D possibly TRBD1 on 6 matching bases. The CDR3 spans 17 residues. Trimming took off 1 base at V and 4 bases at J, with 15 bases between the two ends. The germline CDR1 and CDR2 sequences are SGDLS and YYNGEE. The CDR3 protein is CASSVHFQGTGANVLTF. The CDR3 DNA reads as TGTGCCAGCAGCGTACATTTCCAGGGGACCGGGGCCAACGTCCTGACTTTC.

The CDR3 coding sequence is TGTGCCAGTAGTATAGAGGTCCCAGGGGGTTTGGACGAGCAGTACTTC. Its translation: CASSIEVPGGLDEQYF. The V gene is TRBV19, the J gene TRBJ2-7; TRBD1 matches at 7 bases. The CDR3 is 16 amino acids. With 0 bases clipped from V and 5 bases from J, the junction kept 10 bases outside the gene matches. Germline V gene lookup returns CDR1 LNHDA and CDR2 SQIVND (reference sequence).

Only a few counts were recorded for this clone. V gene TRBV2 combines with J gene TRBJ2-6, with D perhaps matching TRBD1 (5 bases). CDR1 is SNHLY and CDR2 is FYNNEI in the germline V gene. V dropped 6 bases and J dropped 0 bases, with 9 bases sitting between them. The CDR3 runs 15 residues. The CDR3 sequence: CASSGQLSGANVLTF. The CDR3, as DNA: TGTGCCAGCAGCGGACAACTCTCTGGGGCCAACGTCCTGACTTTC.

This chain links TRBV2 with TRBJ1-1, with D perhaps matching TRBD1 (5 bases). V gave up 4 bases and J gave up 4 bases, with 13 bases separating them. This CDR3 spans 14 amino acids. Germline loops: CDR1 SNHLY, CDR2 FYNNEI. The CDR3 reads CASSAENGGTEAFF. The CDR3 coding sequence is TGTGCCAGCAGTGCTGAAAACGGGGGCACTGAAGCTTTCTTT.

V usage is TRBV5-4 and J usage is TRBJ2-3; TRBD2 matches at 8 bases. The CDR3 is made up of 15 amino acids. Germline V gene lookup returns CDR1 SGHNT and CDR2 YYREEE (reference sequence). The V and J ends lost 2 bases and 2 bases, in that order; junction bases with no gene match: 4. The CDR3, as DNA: TGTGCCAGCAGCTTAGCGGGGGTCGTCACAGATACGCAGTATTTT. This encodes CASSLAGVVTDTQYF.

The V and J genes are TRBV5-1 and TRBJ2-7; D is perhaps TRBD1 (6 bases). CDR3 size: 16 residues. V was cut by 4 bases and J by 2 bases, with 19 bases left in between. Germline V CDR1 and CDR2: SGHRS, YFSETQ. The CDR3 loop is CASSLPRTESPYEQYF. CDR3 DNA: TGCGCCAGCAGCCTCCCCAGGACAGAGTCCCCCTACGAGCAGTACTTC. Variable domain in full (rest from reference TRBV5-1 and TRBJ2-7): KAGVTQTPRYLIKTRGQQVTLSCSPISGHRSVSWYQQTPGQGLQFLFEYFSETQRNKGNFPGRFSGRQFSNSRSEMNVSTLELGDSALYLCASSLPRTESPYEQYFGPGTRLTVT.

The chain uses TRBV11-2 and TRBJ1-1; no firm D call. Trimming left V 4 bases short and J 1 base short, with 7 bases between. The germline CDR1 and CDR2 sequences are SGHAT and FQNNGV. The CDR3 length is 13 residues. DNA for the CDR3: TGTGCCAGCAGCTCCTTCGGGAACACTGAAGCTTTCTTT. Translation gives CASSSFGNTEAFF. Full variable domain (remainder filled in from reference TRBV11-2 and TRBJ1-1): EAGVAQSPRYKIIEKRQSVAFWCNPISGHATLYWYQQILGQGPKLLIQFQNNGVVDDSQLPKDRFSAERLKGVDSTLKIQPAKLEDSAVYLCASSSFGNTEAFFGQGTRLTVV.

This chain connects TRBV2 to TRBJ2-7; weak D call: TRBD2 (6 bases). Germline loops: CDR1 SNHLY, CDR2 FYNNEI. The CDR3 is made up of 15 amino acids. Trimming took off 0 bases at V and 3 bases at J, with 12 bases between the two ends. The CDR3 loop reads CASSEARGGSYEQYF. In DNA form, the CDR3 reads TGTGCCAGCAGTGAAGCGCGTGGGGGGAGCTACGAGCAGTACTTC.

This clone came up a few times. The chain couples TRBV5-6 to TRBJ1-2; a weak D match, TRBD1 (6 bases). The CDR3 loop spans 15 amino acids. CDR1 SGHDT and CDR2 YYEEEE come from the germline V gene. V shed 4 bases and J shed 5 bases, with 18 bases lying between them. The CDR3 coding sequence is TGTGCCAGCAGCATCGTGGAGACAGGAGTTTATGGCTACACCTTC. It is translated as CASSIVETGVYGYTF. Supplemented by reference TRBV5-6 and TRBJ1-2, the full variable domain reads DAGVTQSPTHLIKTRGQQVTLRCSPKSGHDTVSWYQQALGQGPQFIFQYYEEEERQRGNFPDRFSGHQFPNYSSELNVNALLLGDSALYLCASSIVETGVYGYTFGSGTRLTVV.

The CDR3 region is CASSYGPGEAYEQYF. CDR3 sequence (DNA): TGTGCCAGCAGTTACGGACCGGGGGAGGCCTACGAGCAGTACTTC. V and J are TRBV6-5 and TRBJ2-7, with a weak D call TRBD2 (6 bases). V lost 2 bases to trimming and J lost 2 bases, with 13 bases between them. The germline V gene encodes CDR1 MNHEY and CDR2 SVGAGI. This CDR3 contains 15 residues.

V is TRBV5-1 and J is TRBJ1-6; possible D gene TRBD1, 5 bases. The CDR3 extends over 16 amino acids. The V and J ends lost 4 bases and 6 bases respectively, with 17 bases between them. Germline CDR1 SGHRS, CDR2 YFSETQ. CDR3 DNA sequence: TGCGCCAGCAGCCAGGCCCAGGGAAGGGGTAATTCACCCCTCCACTTT. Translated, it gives CASSQAQGRGNSPLHF.

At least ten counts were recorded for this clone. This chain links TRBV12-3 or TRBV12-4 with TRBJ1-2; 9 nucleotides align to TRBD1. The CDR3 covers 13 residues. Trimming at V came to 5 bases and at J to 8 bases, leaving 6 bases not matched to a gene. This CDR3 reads CASSIGTGYGYTF. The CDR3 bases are TGTGCCAGCAGTATCGGGACAGGGTACGGCTACACCTTC.

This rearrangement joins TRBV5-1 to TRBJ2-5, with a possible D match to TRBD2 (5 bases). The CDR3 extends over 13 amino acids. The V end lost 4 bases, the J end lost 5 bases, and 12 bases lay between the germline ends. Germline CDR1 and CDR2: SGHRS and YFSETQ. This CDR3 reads CASSAGVEETQYF. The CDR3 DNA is TGCGCCAGCAGCGCCGGGGTCGAGGAGACCCAGTACTTC.

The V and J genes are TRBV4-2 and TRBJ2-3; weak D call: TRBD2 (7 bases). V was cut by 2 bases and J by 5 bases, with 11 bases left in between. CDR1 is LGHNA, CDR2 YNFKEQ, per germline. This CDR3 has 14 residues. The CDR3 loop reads CASSQRGGQDTQYF. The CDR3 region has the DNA TGTGCCAGCAGCCAACGCGGGGGCCAAGATACGCAGTATTTT.

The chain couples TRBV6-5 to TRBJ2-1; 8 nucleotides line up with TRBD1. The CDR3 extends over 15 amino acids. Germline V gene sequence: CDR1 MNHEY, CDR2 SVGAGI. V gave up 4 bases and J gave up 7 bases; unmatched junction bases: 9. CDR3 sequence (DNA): TGTGCCAGCAGTTTTTGGACAGGGAGCCTTAATGAGCAGTTCTTC. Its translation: CASSFWTGSLNEQFF.

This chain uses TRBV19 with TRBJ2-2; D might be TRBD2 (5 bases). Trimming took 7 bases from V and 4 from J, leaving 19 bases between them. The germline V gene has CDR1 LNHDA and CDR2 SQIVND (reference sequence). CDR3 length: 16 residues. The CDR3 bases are TGTGCCAGTACGAGGGTCGTGGGTTTGGGCACCGGGGAGCTGTTTTTT. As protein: CASTRVVGLGTGELFF.